This entry describes one TCR beta chain. The antigen this receptor binds is unknown. Per-base qualities were not stored, and no clone one base away is much larger. This sample was taken from a study of hypomethylating agent response in myelodysplastic syndrome (dated by TCRdb to the early 2020s). General notes on the study: The hypomethylating agents azacitidine (most of the 11) or decitabine (3 of 11) were used to treat the patients. The cohort was composed of fewer than ten male and a couple of female myelodysplastic syndrome patients. TET2 was the most frequent mutation, present in 5 of 11 patients. Patients had a mean age of approximately 72 +/- 6.3 years, and a diploid cytogenetic profile was the most common. Complete response or hematologic improvement was achieved by six patients, and 4 or 5 patients were classified as non-responders. Response was defined as complete response or hematologic improvement, and any patient who met neither criterion was considered a non-responder.

Bulk bone marrow was analyzed, and T-cell subsets were not sorted. Bone marrow from 11 myelodysplastic syndrome patients was immunosequenced for TCR beta CDR3 regions before and after hypomethylating agent therapy. For longitudinal repertoire tracking, a baseline bone marrow plus two to three bone marrows at different post-treatment timepoints were contributed by each patient. Genomic DNA was isolated from whole bone marrow, and DNA quality was assessed with TapeStation, NanoDrop OneC and PicoGreen assays. What the research found in general, with its limitations: A possible recognition of novel MDS antigens by the shared GLIPH2 clusters was not confirmed and needs experimental validation. Novel clonotypes appeared more often in responders, whereas non-responders had more contracted clonotypes after treatment. No significant change in richness, rarefaction diversity or clonality was detected after hypomethylating agent treatment, either across all patients or within response groups. Age matching of healthy control donors to MDS patients was not performed, and the MDS versus healthy comparison could have been impacted by this lack of age matching. Only ten to twelve patients were analyzed, making the cohort small.

The CDR3, cysteine through phenylalanine, is 17 amino acids long. Only the CDR3 DNA is retained, 51 bases long and in frame from the first base. Unmatched junction bases come to 4, with V trimmed by 0 bases and J by 2 bases. The germline V gene specifies ENHRY as CDR1 and SYGVKD as CDR2. Library preparation was by the immunoSEQ multiplex PCR assay. Survey resolution was used, with two replicates of roughly 200 ng each, totaling around 400 ng of DNA per sample. Rearranged TCRB sequences in genomic DNA were detected with the hsTCRB kit, which uses multiplex PCR primers directed at V and J genes. The CDR3 region was amplified in a first PCR of roughly 32 cycles using the QIAGEN Multiplex PCR Kit. An approximately 8-cycle second PCR added sample barcodes and Illumina adapters to each replicate. Quantification of the pooled libraries was done with a QuantStudio 6 and the KAPA library quantification kit. Around 15 pM of pooled libraries were sequenced on an Illumina MiSeq with 156-cycle single-end reads and a 15-cycle index read. The paper's processing steps were these. Of 168,753 unique clonotypes, roughly 1.5% were flagged by VDJdb annotation as previously reported viral-epitope-specific. Raw reads were processed by the immunoSEQ Data Assistant and immunoSEQ Analyzer into normalized, annotated TCRB repertoires. BioAnalyzer and version 0.6.5 of the immunarch R package were the tools used for clonotype analysis. Richness was estimated after downsampling every repertoire to the clone count of the smallest repertoire. Clonotypes were classified as expanded, contracted or novel by Fisher's exact tests, with novel defined as zero frequency before treatment. Significantly changed CDR3 beta sequences were clustered with GLIPH2 using simulation_depth=1000 and kmer_min_depth=3, and CDR3s shorter than five residues were excluded. In TCRdb, the immuneACCESS table is reduced to in-frame sequences with V and J assigned. These tables do not hold every clone; where another copy was compared, an unresolved V gene accounts for under half, and the others remain unexplained. Clonal size and the V and J genes are those of that table, whereas D and trimming came from the DNA. The sample yields 2,500 to 3,500 clones; 82% were counted once. The ten top clones hold roughly 28% of the sample.

The sequence joins TRBV10-3 to TRBJ2-2; 9 junctional bases match TRBD2. Sequenced material: bone marrow, taken before or after starting hypomethylating agent treatment for myelodysplastic syndrome (not recorded which). The sequence derives from a human donor with myelodysplastic syndrome. The CDR3 region reads CAISESSSGGNTGELFF. The sequenced DNA is TGTGCCATCAGTGAGTCTAGTAGCGGGGGAAACACCGGGGAGCTGTTTTTT.